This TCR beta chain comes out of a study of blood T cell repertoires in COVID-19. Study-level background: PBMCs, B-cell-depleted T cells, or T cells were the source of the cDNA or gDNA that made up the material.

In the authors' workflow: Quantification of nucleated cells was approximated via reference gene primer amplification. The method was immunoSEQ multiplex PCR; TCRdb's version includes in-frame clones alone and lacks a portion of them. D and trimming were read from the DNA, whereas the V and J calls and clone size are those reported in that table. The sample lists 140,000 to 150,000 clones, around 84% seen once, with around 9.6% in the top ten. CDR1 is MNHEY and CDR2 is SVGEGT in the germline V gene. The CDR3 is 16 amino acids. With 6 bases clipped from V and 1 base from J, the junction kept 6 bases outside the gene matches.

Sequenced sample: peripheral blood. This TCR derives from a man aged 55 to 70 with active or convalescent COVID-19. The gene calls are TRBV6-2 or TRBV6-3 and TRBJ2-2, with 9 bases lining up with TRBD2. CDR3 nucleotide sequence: TGTGCCAGCAGCCCACGTAGCGGGAGGAACACCGGGGAGCTGTTTTTT. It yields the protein CASSPRSGRNTGELFF.